Listed here is a single T cell receptor beta chain. Its antigen is undetermined. Some clones are missing from TCRdb's copy, which holds only in-frame ones; the method was immunoSEQ multiplex PCR. The sample carries about 100,000 clones, roughly 85% recorded once. V was cut by 2 bases and J by 1 base, with 7 bases left in between. In germline, CDR1 is SGHNT, CDR2 YYREEE (reference sequence). The CDR3 runs 14 residues. The source of the sample is a study of T cell responses to AZD1222 COVID-19 vaccine. Study-wide results and caveats: Two AZD1222 administrations were followed by greater Spike-specific TCR breadth and depth. Dominant at 160-218 and 743-854, vaccine-associated CD4 TCRs also spanned spike.

The genes are TRBV5-4 and TRBJ2-4; unclear D gene. The sample consisted of peripheral blood, taken on day 0 of AZD1222 vaccination. The TCR was taken from an adult in good health. For the CDR3, the DNA is TGTGCCAGCAGCTTTAAAGGGGCCAAAAACATTCAGTACTTC. This codes for CASSFKGAKNIQYF.